The T cell receptor beta chain under discussion was sequenced for a study of CD8+ T cells in alopecia areata (dated by TCRdb to about 2018). A note on the overall study: The treated patients, all with moderate-to-severe alopecia areata, were enrolled in an open-label pilot trial of oral tofacitinib given at 5 to 10 mg twice daily. Scalp tissue and sorted CD4+ and CD8+ peripheral blood T cells from patchy and totalis/universalis alopecia areata patients and from healthy controls were covered by human TCRbeta sequencing. RNA was obtained with the PAXgene miRNA kit for fixed scalp, the miRNeasy kit for PBMCs, and the RNeasy kit for mouse skin. Tofacitinib was given for 6 to 18 months, followed by 6 months of follow-up off drug to assess delayed response and recurrence. In both human patients and the C3H/HeJ mouse model, the study applied high-throughput TCRbeta sequencing to look at T cell clonal expansion in alopecia areata. Patients on tofacitinib were biopsied at baseline and after 4 and 24 weeks of treatment, and several of the patients also had a later scalp biopsy. immunoSEQ multiplex PCR using 35 Vbeta forward primers and 13 Jbeta reverse primers was used to amplify TCRbeta CDR3 regions. Clonality in the scalp was compared among normal scalp (n=4), patchy alopecia areata scalp (n=8), and alopecia totalis/universalis scalp (n=8). Overall study outcomes, separate from this receptor: Compared with mice, TCR sequences shared between patients were less clear, possibly partly because of HLA diversity across the patient population. Higher clonality and more expanded CD8+ clones were observed in lesional scalp than in normal scalp, particularly in alopecia totalis/universalis, a finding suggestive of antigenic drive. Unlike mouse skin, which is dominated by gammadelta T cells, normal human skin has resident alphabeta T cells that are also sequenced, and this complicates analysis of the scalp TCR repertoire.

Deletion took 6 bases off V and 6 bases off J, with a span of 13 bases between the germline ends. CDR1 and CDR2 are read off the germline V gene as SQVTM and ANQGSEA. The cysteine opens and the phenylalanine closes a CDR3 of 12 amino acids. This entry keeps only the CDR3 DNA: 36 bases, framed from base 1. The library was obtained by the immunoSEQ multiplex PCR assay. RNA was extracted from all samples and reverse transcribed into cDNA, which served as template for TCR sequencing. First-strand cDNA was synthesized using SuperScript III with a 2:1 mix of oligo-dT and random hexamers. A synthetic immune receptor repertoire was used to assess amplification bias, and residual bias was removed computationally. The original methods were these. Raw reads were preprocessed to remove errors, and CDR3 was defined by IMGT conventions from the conserved cysteine to phenylalanine. Clonality was computed as 1 minus the Shannon entropy, with the entropy normalized by log2 of the number of productive unique TCRs. CD4 or CD8 identity of scalp clones was inferred by cross-referencing scalp TCRbeta sequences with sorted blood CD4 and CD8 repertoires. TCRdb limited this immuneACCESS table to in-frame rearrangements with V and J called. A share of clones is missing; checked studies link under half to unresolved V genes, and the rest is unexplained. From that table come the V and J calls and clone size; the DNA was used to work out D and trimming. Within this sample are around 140,000 clones, with approximately 51% of them counted one time only. Together, the top ten hold around 1% of the sample.

What this sample's time point label stands for: baseline before oral tofacitinib. Lesional scalp punch biopsies and peripheral blood were obtained from alopecia areata patients. After PBMCs were isolated by density centrifugation and stained for CD3, CD4 and CD8, a FACSAria was used to sort CD4+ and CD8+ T cells. This clone was seen a few times. Its binding antigen is unknown. No base quality values were provided; no much bigger clone lies one nucleotide off. This specimen was CD4+ T cells sorted from blood, taken at week 0. The sequence links TRBV29-1 to TRBJ2-3; the D gene is perhaps TRBD1 or TRBD2, as each covers 5 bases. The TCR originated in a human donor with alopecia areata. The sequence in DNA is TGCAGCGTCTCCCCCGGGGCCGATACGCAGTATTTT. This is translated as CSVSPGADTQYF.